This note documents a single TCR beta chain sequence. The target antigen is unknown. The data were produced by immunoSEQ multiplex PCR, yet TCRdb's version contains in-frame clones alone and is incomplete. The top ten clones hold roughly 0.98% of a sample with under 80,000 clones, 85% to 90% of them seen once. The data are from a study of OX40 agonist ivuxolimab in advanced cancers. Study context: Ivuxolimab, an agonistic anti-OX40 (CD134) antibody, was given to patients.

Whole-study results and caveats: Doses of 0.1 to 3.0 mg/kg were accompanied by clonal expansion of CD4+ and CD8+ blood T cells by week 6. It was also the case that some nonresponders had low normalized T-cell clonal expansion.

This CDR3 region has 14 residues. In germline, CDR1 is MNHEY, CDR2 SVGAGI. V gave up 2 bases and J gave up 2 bases, with 10 bases separating them. The chain uses TRBV6-5 and TRBJ2-7, with D perhaps matching TRBD2 (5 bases). The source was CD4+ or CD8+ T cells sorted from blood, collected in a trial of the OX40 agonist ivuxolimab. The sequence was collected from an adult with an advanced solid tumor such as melanoma, head and neck, liver or kidney cancer. Written as DNA, the CDR3 is TGTGCCAGCAGTTACGACGACGGGACCTACGAGCAGTACTTC. Protein sequence: CASSYDDGTYEQYF.